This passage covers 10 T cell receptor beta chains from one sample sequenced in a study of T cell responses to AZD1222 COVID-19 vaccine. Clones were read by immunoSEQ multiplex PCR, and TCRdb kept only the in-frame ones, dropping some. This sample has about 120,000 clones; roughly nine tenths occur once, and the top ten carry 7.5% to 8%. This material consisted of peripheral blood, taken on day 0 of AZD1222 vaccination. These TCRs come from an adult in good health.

The CDR3 bases are TGCAGCGTTGAAGATCTTAAAGAAATCTATGGCTACACCTTC. This translates into CSVEDLKEIYGYTF. The chain recombines TRBV29-1 with TRBJ1-2, with no clear D. Germline V lookup: CDR1 SQVTM, CDR2 ANQGSEA. The CDR3 is 14 amino acids. Between the trimmed V and J ends, which lost 0 bases and 4 bases, there was a span of 12 bases.

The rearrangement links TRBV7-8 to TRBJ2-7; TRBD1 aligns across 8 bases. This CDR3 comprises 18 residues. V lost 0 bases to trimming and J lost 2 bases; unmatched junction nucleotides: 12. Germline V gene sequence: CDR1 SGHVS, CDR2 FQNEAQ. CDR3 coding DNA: TGTGCCAGCAGCTTAGCGCTGGGGATGGACAGGGCTCCCTACGAGCAGTACTTC. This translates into CASSLALGMDRAPYEQYF.

CDR3 sequence reads: CASSQDSTPGEKLFF. The CDR3 DNA follows: TGCGCCAGCAGCCAAGATTCCACACCAGGTGAAAAACTGTTTTTT. This chain connects TRBV4-1 to TRBJ1-4; D not resolved. Trimming removed 0 bases at V and 7 bases at J, with 12 bases between. CDR1 and CDR2 from the germline V gene are MGHRA and YSYEKL. This CDR3 is 15 amino acids long.

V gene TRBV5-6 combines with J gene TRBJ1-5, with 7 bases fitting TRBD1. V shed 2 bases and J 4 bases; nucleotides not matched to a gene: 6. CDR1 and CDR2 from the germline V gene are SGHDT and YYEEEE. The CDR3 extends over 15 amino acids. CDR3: CASSLYRGYNQPQHF. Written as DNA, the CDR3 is TGTGCCAGCAGCTTATACAGGGGCTATAATCAGCCCCAGCATTTT.

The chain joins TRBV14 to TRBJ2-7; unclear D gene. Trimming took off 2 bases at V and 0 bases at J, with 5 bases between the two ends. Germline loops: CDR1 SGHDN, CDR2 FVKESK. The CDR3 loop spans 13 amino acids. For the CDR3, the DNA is TGTGCCAGCAGCCAAATTCGCTCCTACGAGCAGTACTTC. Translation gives CASSQIRSYEQYF.

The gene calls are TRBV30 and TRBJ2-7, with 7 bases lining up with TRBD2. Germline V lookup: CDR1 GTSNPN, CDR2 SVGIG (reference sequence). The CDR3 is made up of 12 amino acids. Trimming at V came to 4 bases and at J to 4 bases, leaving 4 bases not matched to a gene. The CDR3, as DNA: TGTGCCTGGAATGGCGGGAGTTACGAGCAGTACTTC. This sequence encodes CAWNGGSYEQYF.

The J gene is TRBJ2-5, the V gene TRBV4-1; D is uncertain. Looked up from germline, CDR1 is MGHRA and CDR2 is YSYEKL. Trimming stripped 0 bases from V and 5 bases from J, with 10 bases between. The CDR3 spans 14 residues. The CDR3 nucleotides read TGCGCCAGCAGCCAAGATGCGTCAACGGAGACCCAGTACTTC. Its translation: CASSQDASTETQYF.

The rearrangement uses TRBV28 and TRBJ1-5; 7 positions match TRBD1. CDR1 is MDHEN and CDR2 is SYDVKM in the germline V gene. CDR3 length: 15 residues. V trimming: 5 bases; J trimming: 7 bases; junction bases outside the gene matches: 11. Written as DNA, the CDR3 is TGTGCCAGCAGTGCTTCACAGGGGTTGAGGCAGCCCCAGCATTTT. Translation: CASSASQGLRQPQHF.

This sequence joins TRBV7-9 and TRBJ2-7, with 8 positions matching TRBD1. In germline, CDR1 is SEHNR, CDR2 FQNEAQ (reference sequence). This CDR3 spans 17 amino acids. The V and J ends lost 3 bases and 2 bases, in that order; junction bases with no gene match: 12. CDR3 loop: CASSLTQGASPPYEQYF. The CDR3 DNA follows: TGTGCCAGCAGCTTGACTCAGGGGGCCTCTCCTCCCTACGAGCAGTACTTC.

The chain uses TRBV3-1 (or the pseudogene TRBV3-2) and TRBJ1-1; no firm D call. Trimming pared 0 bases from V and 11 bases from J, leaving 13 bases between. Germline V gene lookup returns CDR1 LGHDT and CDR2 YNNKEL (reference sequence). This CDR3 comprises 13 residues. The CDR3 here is CASSQDLRAVAFF. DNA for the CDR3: TGTGCCAGCAGCCAAGATTTACGGGCGGTGGCTTTCTTT.